Reported below is one T cell receptor beta chain. Its antigen remains unidentified. The data derive from a study of cytomegalovirus exposure and HLA in healthy donors. Findings and limits, study-wide: Presence/absence comparisons presumed near-even sequencing depth among donors.

Germline assignment: CDR1 LNHNV and CDR2 YYDKDF (reference sequence). The V segment lost 3 bases and the J segment 4 bases; nucleotides outside the gene matches: 0. This CDR3 region has 14 residues. The PCR employed 60 Vbeta primers together with 13 Jbeta primers. Authors' analysis steps: Tens of millions of unique TCR beta chains, roughly 11 million of them shared, were counted by a later analysis. TCRdb keeps only in-frame clones here, not all; method: immunoSEQ multiplex PCR. The D gene and trimming were derived from the DNA, and the V and J assignments and clone size from that table. The repertoire holds 74,000 or so clones, with 77% as singletons.

The chain combines TRBV15 with TRBJ2-2; 9 positions agree with TRBD1. Sequenced input: PBMCs. This receptor was taken from a man over 45 in good health and CMV-seropositive. CDR3 nucleotides: TGTGCCACCAGCAGGGACAGGGGCACCGGGGAGCTGTTTTTT. Translation: CATSRDRGTGELFF.